The 22 T cell receptor beta chains below were found in one sample sequenced in a study of blood T cells in healthy people across ages. A J-beta primer mix and a sample-barcoded 5' primer were used in a second PCR of about 6 to 12 cycles. TCRdb reprocessed the 5' RACE reads with MiXCR, giving one entry per CDR3 protein. The sample lists 700,000 to 900,000 distinct CDR3 sequences; about 55% were seen once. The sample was blood. These TCRs come from a man older than 75 in good health.

This clonotype was seen a single time. The chain carries TRBV20-1 and TRBJ2-7; D is possibly TRBD2 (7 bases). Germline V lookup: CDR1 DFQATT, CDR2 SNEGSKA (reference sequence). The CDR3 consists of 15 residues. V gave up 1 base and J gave up 5 bases, with 18 bases separating them. CDR3 sequence (DNA): TGCAGTGCTAGAGCAGTATCGGGGAGGGGGGACGAGCAGTACTTC. Translated: CSARAVSGRGDEQYF.

The chain combines TRBV15 with TRBJ2-1, with a tentative D call TRBD1 (6 bases). V was cut by 0 bases and J by 3 bases, with 9 bases left in between. The CDR3 contains 15 residues. Per the germline V gene, CDR1 is LNHNV and CDR2 is YYDKDF (reference sequence). CDR3 nucleotides: TGTGCCACCAGCAGAGACCGACAGGTCTACAATGAGCAGTTCTTC. Protein: CATSRDRQVYNEQFF.

J is TRBJ2-7 and V is TRBV11-2, with D unclear. Germline loops: CDR1 SGHAT, CDR2 FQNNGV. V lost 5 bases to trimming and J lost 0 bases, with 26 bases between them. This CDR3 has 19 residues. DNA of the CDR3: TGTGCCAGCAGCCAATCCCCCTTTTCTCCCTCTCCAACCTCCTACGAGCAGTACTTC. Encoded protein: CASSQSPFSPSPTSYEQYF.

Comments on this clonotype: One base away lies a much larger clone, so this may be a sequencing read error. The chain employs TRBV3-1 and TRBJ2-3; D is unresolved. CDR1 and CDR2 (germline): LGHDT, YNNKEL (reference sequence). The CDR3 has 11 residues. In DNA form, the CDR3 reads TGTGCCAGCAGCCAAGTTGATACGAAGTATTTT. It encodes CASSQVDTKYF.

The chain carries TRBV15 and TRBJ2-5, with D possibly matching TRBD2 (6 bases). This CDR3 is built from 16 residues. V was pared by 5 bases and J by 1 base, with 17 bases between. Germline V gene data show CDR1 as LNHNV and CDR2 as YYDKDF (reference sequence). The CDR3 here is CATSPSGGSGQETQYF. Written as DNA, the CDR3 is TGTGCCACCAGCCCGTCCGGGGGAAGCGGCCAAGAGACCCAGTACTTC.

This clonotype was counted many times. The chain recombines TRBV20-1 with TRBJ2-5; TRBD2 might be the D (5 bases). V lost 6 bases and J lost 0, with 14 bases in between. This CDR3 spans 14 amino acids. In germline, CDR1 is DFQATT, CDR2 SNEGSKA (reference sequence). Here the CDR3 DNA reads TGCAGTGCCCAAAGCGGATCGTACCAAGAGACCCAGTACTTC. It is translated as CSAQSGSYQETQYF.

This rearrangement joins TRBV20-1 to TRBJ1-4, with D uncertain. The V gene lost 6 bases and the J gene lost 4 bases, with 15 bases spanning the gap. Germline-derived CDR1 and CDR2 are DFQATT and SNEGSKA (reference sequence). The CDR3 contains 14 residues. As DNA, the CDR3 is TGCAGTGCCCGCATGGGGTCGGGTAATGAAAAACTGTTTTTT. Its protein product is CSARMGSGNEKLFF.

The chain is built from TRBV29-1 and TRBJ2-1, with TRBD2 matching over 9 bases. After removal of 3 bases from V and 9 bases from J, the junction contained 12 bases not matched to a gene. The germline V gene encodes CDR1 SQVTM and CDR2 ANQGSEA. The CDR3 totals 15 residues. The CDR3 loop is CSVDVVAGVYGEQFF. CDR3 sequence (DNA): TGCAGCGTTGATGTAGTAGCGGGAGTATATGGTGAGCAGTTCTTC.

This clonotype was picked up a small number of times. V usage is TRBV12-3 or TRBV12-4 and J usage is TRBJ1-2, with a weak D call TRBD1 (6 bases). V gave up 6 bases and J gave up 3 bases, with 11 bases separating them. The CDR3 is made up of 13 amino acids. CDR3 DNA sequence: TGTGCCAGCAGCACACGACAGGACTATGGCTACACCTTC. Protein: CASSTRQDYGYTF.

This sequence joins TRBV7-2 and TRBJ2-1; tentatively, D is TRBD2 (5 bases). Matching the DNA end better, TRBJ2-7 makes the J call doubtful. In germline, CDR1 is SGHTA, CDR2 FQGNSA. The CDR3 contains 15 residues. The CDR3 DNA reads TGTGCCAGCAGCTTAGGGGCTAGCTCCTACAATGAGCAGTACTTC. Its translation: CASSLGASSYNEQYF.

The gene calls are TRBV4-1 and TRBJ2-1; D is unclear. The CDR3 contains 16 residues. Germline V lookup: CDR1 MGHRA, CDR2 YSYEKL. V lost 0 bases and J 6 bases, leaving 15 bases between the germline ends. Written as DNA, the CDR3 is TGCGCCAGCAGCCAAGATTCTGCGGTAACGCGCAATGAGCAGTTCTTC. It codes for CASSQDSAVTRNEQFF.

The chain is built from TRBV15 and TRBJ1-2; D unresolved. The CDR3 length is 14 residues. The V end was cut by 0 bases, the J end by 6 bases, with 11 bases between. Germline CDR1 reads LNHNV; CDR2 reads YYDKDF (reference sequence). Here the CDR3 DNA reads TGTGCCACCAGCAGAGACCCGACAAGTGATGGCTACACCTTC. Residues: CATSRDPTSDGYTF.

The rearrangement links TRBV7-9 to TRBJ1-1; D unclear. CDR3 length: 14 residues. V was cut by 5 bases and J by 1 base, with 11 bases left in between. Germline loops: CDR1 SEHNR, CDR2 FQNEAQ (reference sequence). The CDR3: CASSPVGQNTEAFF. CDR3 coding DNA: TGTGCCAGCAGCCCCGTAGGGCAGAACACTGAAGCTTTCTTT.

The genes are TRBV24-1 and TRBJ1-1; D is unresolved. Germline V gives CDR1 KGHDR, CDR2 SFDVKD. CDR3 length equals 12 residues. The V end lost 4 bases, the J end lost 7 bases, and 9 bases lay between the germline ends. CDR3 nucleotide sequence: TGTGCCACCAGTGAATCGGCCGGTGAAGCTTTCTTT. This encodes CATSESAGEAFF.

The chain uses TRBV2 and TRBJ2-5, with 11 bases that match TRBD2. Germline values: CDR1 SNHLY, CDR2 FYNNEI. This CDR3 is built from 15 residues. V lost 4 bases and J lost 2; bases outside the gene matches: 3. CDR3 sequence: CASSGASGGQETQYF. The CDR3 DNA is TGTGCCAGCAGTGGGGCTAGCGGGGGGCAAGAGACCCAGTACTTC.

V and J are TRBV14 and TRBJ2-5; D unresolved. The germline V gene has CDR1 SGHDN and CDR2 FVKESK. The germline V and J ends were trimmed by 3 bases and 5 bases, with 10 bases remaining between them. The CDR3 is 13 residues long. The CDR3 reads CASSQGFRETQYF. CDR3 nucleotides: TGTGCCAGCAGCCAGGGGTTTCGGGAGACCCAGTACTTC.

V usage is TRBV7-2 and J usage is TRBJ2-3, with 8 bases matching TRBD2. The CDR3 consists of 17 residues. The V and J ends lost 2 bases and 5 bases, in that order; junction bases with no gene match: 12. Germline loops: CDR1 SGHTA, CDR2 FQGNSA. The CDR3 nucleotides are TGTGCCAGCAGCTTAACGGGTAGCGGGGCCTACGGAGATACGCAGTATTTT. Amino acids: CASSLTGSGAYGDTQYF.

The table lists this clonotype with a few counts. The chain couples TRBV6-5 to TRBJ2-7; D unclear. Germline V gene lookup returns CDR1 MNHEY and CDR2 SVGAGI. The CDR3 contains 16 residues. Trimming shortened V by 6 bases and J by 0 bases, and 18 bases separated the two germline ends. DNA of the CDR3: TGTGCCAGCAGGACGGACCGGGCGGTGGGCTCCTACGAGCAGTACTTC. Protein product: CASRTDRAVGSYEQYF.

For the CDR3, the DNA is TGTGCCAGCAGTTACCAAAGGGTCTCGCGGTACCAAGAGACCCAGTACTTC. Translated, it gives CASSYQRVSRYQETQYF. The V and J genes are TRBV27 and TRBJ2-5; D gene uncertain. The length of the CDR3 is 17 residues. The ends were cut back, 4 bases at V and 0 bases at J, with 18 bases in the middle. Germline-derived CDR1 and CDR2 are MNHEY and SMNVEV (reference sequence).

Concerning this clonotype: A junction boundary mismatches the germline segment, possibly from a read error. CDR3: CASSPPEGLGTDTQYF. As DNA, the CDR3 is TGTGCCAGCTCGCCACCGGAAGGATTGGGCACAGATACGCAGTATTTT. V and J are TRBV18 and TRBJ2-3; D unclear. Germline V CDR1 and CDR2: KGHSH, LQKENI. The CDR3 totals 16 residues.

This clonotype was seen only once. V is TRBV9 and J is TRBJ2-1; no firm D call. The CDR3 spans 14 residues. Trimming removed 4 bases at V and 1 base at J, with 9 bases between. Looked up from germline, CDR1 is SGDLS and CDR2 is YYNGEE. The CDR3 nucleotides read TGTGCCAGCAGCCCCCGGTGGTCCTACAATGAGCAGTTCTTC. It encodes CASSPRWSYNEQFF.

The rearrangement uses TRBV29-1 and TRBJ2-7, with 8 bases identical to TRBD2. The CDR3 totals 13 residues. Germline V lookup: CDR1 SQVTM, CDR2 ANQGSEA. Trimming at V came to 4 bases and at J to 4 bases, leaving 6 bases not matched to a gene. The CDR3 nucleotides are TGCAGCGTTGGCAGCGGGAGCCCGTACGAGCAGTACTTC. As protein: CSVGSGSPYEQYF.